This record concerns one TCR beta chain sequence. What it binds is not known. This entry belongs to a study of cytomegalovirus exposure and HLA in healthy donors. Study results and caveats: Several of the most significant clusters were apparently associated with common viral pathogens in a later analysis.

13 Jbeta primers and 60 Vbeta primers were used for the PCR. Sequenced by immunoSEQ multiplex PCR; TCRdb stores in-frame clones only, minus some. The sample yields fewer than 250,000 clones, more than 75% seen once. Sequencing used PBMCs. This receptor was obtained from a man aged 35 to 55 in good health and CMV-seropositive.

The CDR3 sequence: CASSLVRGSSTDTQYF. DNA for the CDR3: TGTGCCAGCAGCTTAGTTAGGGGGTCATCTACAGATACGCAGTATTTT. J is TRBJ2-3 and V is TRBV11-2, with D perhaps matching TRBD1 (6 bases). CDR3 length equals 16 residues. CDR1 and CDR2 from the germline V gene are SGHAT and FQNNGV. Between the trimmed V and J ends, which lost 1 base and 3 bases, there was a span of 14 bases.